These T cell receptor beta chains were read from a single sample in a study of CD8 T cells in Susac syndrome. MiXCR was run by TCRdb on the immunoSEQ multiplex PCR reads, yielding one entry per CDR3 protein. Of around 160,000 distinct CDR3 sequences listed, just over 90% were seen once; the top ten hold approximately 0.14%. Sequenced material: CD4+ T cells from PBMCs. These receptors originate from a human donor in good health. CDR3s include the opening cysteine and the closing phenylalanine or tryptophan. Each record gives: D gene, V gene, clone size, J gene, CDR3 DNA, CDR3 protein. D genes are given only for firm matches. Rows give clone size only sometimes, using once, few, many, or a class for an expanded clone.

D: TRBD2
V: TRBV12-3/TRBV12-4
size: .
J: TRBJ2-3
DNA: TGTGCCAGCTCCGATCTAGCGGGGGGGCCGGATACGCAGTATTTT
CDR3: CASSDLAGGPDTQYF

D: .
V: TRBV5-1
size: .
J: TRBJ1-1
DNA: TGCGCCAGCAGCTTGATATCCCGGGAGACTGAAGCTTTCTTT
CDR3: CASSLISRETEAFF

D: .
V: TRBV3-1
size: .
J: TRBJ2-5
DNA: TGTGCCAGCAGCCACCTAGGCCAAGAAGAGACCCAGTACTTC
CDR3: CASSHLGQEETQYF

D: .
V: TRBV4-1
size: .
J: TRBJ1-1
DNA: TGCGCCAGCAGCCAAAACCCTAACCCCGGGACGGTGAACACTGAAGCTTTCTTT
CDR3: CASSQNPNPGTVNTEAFF

D: .
V: TRBV7-2
size: .
J: TRBJ2-5
DNA: TGTGCCAGCAGCCCAGCCTCTAGCTCCGCCCCCCAAGAGACCCAGTACTTC
CDR3: CASSPASSSAPQETQYF

D: .
V: TRBV12-3/TRBV12-4
size: .
J: TRBJ2-5
DNA: TGTGCCAGCAGTTCCTTTCCTCAAGAGACCCAGTACTTC
CDR3: CASSSFPQETQYF

D: TRBD1
V: TRBV13
size: once
J: TRBJ2-2
DNA: TGTGCCAGCAGCTCGGACGACAGGGGGCACACCGGGGAGCTGTTTTTT
CDR3: CASSSDDRGHTGELFF

D: TRBD1
V: TRBV13
size: .
J: TRBJ1-2
DNA: TGTGCCAGCAGCTTGGGACAGGGTATATCTCTAGGCTACACCTTC
CDR3: CASSLGQGISLGYTF

D: TRBD2
V: TRBV5-4
size: .
J: TRBJ2-1
DNA: TGTGCCAGCAGCGACGGGACTAGCGGGGGGGCCTACAATGAGCAGTTCTTC
CDR3: CASSDGTSGGAYNEQFF

D: .
V: TRBV6-5
size: .
J: TRBJ2-7
DNA: TGTGCCAGCAGCCGAGGCCCTTCCTACGAGCAGTACTTC
CDR3: CASSRGPSYEQYF

D: .
V: TRBV2
size: .
J: TRBJ1-1
DNA: TGTGCCAGCAGTGAAGGCAGGGCGACTGAAGCTTTCTTT
CDR3: CASSEGRATEAFF

D: TRBD2
V: TRBV12-3/TRBV12-4
size: few
J: TRBJ2-5
DNA: TGTGCCAGCTCTCTAGCGGGGGGCCCAGAGACCCAGTACTTC
CDR3: CASSLAGGPETQYF

D: .
V: TRBV20-1
size: .
J: TRBJ2-7
DNA: TGCAGTGCTAGAGATGAAGCCCGGGTGGGCTCCTACGAGCAGTACTTC
CDR3: CSARDEARVGSYEQYF

D: .
V: TRBV12-3/TRBV12-4
size: .
J: TRBJ1-2
DNA: TGTGCCAGCAGTTTACCCGACAGATCTAACTATGGCTACACCTTC
CDR3: CASSLPDRSNYGYTF

D: .
V: TRBV5-1
size: .
J: TRBJ1-1
DNA: TGCGCCAGCAGCTTGACTCTTGGTAGCGCTGAAGCTTTCTTT
CDR3: CASSLTLGSAEAFF

D: .
V: TRBV11-1
size: .
J: TRBJ1-1
DNA: TGTGCCAGCAGCAAACAGGAATGGTTCGGTACTGAAGCTTTCTTT
CDR3: CASSKQEWFGTEAFF

D: .
V: TRBV2
size: .
J: TRBJ1-5
DNA: TGTGCCAGCAGTGAGGGGATTCGACAGCCCCAGCATTTT
CDR3: CASSEGIRQPQHF

D: .
V: TRBV7-2
size: few
J: TRBJ1-5
DNA: TGTGCCAGCAGCTCTATGGGGGGAGGCAATCAGCCCCAGCATTTT
CDR3: CASSSMGGGNQPQHF

D: TRBD2
V: TRBV7-3
size: .
J: TRBJ2-3
DNA: TGTGCCAGCAGCTTAACTAGCGGGGTAACAGATACGCAGTATTTT
CDR3: CASSLTSGVTDTQYF

D: .
V: TRBV19
size: .
J: TRBJ1-4
DNA: TGTGCCAGTAGTGTGACAGCGTCGGGAAAACTGTTTTTT
CDR3: CASSVTASGKLFF

D: TRBD1
V: TRBV20-1
size: .
J: TRBJ2-7
DNA: TGCAGTGCTAGAGACCCAGGACAGGGGGCGGAAGAGCAGTACTTC
CDR3: CSARDPGQGAEEQYF

D: .
V: TRBV11-2
size: .
J: TRBJ1-1
DNA: TGTGCCAGCAGCTTAGAAACAGGGACGGGCACTGAAGCTTTCTTT
CDR3: CASSLETGTGTEAFF